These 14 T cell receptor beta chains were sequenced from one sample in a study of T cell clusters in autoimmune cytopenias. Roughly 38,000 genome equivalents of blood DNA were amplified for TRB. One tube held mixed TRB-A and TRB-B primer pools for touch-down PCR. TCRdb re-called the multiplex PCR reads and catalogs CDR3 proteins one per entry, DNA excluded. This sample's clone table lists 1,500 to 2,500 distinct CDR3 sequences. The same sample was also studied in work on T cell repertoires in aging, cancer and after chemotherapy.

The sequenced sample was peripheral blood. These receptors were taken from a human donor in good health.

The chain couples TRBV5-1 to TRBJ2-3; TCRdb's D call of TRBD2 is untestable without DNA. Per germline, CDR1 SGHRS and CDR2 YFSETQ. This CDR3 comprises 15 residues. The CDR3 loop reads CASSLGAQSTDTQYF.

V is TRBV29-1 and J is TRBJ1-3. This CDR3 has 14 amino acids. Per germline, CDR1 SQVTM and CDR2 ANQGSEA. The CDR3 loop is CSVEGGSSGNTIYF.

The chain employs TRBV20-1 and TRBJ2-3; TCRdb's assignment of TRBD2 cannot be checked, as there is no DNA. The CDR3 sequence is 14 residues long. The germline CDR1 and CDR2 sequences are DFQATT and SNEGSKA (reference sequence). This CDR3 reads CSARLAGGTDTQYF.

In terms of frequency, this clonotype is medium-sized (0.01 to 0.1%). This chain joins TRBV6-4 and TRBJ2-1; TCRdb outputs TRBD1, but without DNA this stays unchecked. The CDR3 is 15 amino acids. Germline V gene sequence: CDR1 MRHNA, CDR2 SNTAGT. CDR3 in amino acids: CASSDSTGPYNEQFF.

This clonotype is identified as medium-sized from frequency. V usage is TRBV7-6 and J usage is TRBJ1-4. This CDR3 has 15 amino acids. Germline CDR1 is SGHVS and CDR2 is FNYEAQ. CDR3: CASSPRVGEGEKLFF.

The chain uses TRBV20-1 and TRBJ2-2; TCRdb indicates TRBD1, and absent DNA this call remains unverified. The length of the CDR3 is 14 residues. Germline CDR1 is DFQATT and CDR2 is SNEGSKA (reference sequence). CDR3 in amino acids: CSAGPGIPTGELFF.

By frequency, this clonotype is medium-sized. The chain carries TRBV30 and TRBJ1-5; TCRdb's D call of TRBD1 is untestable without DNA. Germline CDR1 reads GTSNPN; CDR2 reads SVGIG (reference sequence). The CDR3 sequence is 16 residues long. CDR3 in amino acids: CAWNSPRGSGNQPQHF.

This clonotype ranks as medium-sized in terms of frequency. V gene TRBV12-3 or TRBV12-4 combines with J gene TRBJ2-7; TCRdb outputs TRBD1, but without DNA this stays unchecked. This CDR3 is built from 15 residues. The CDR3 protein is CASSLLVGRGNEQYF.

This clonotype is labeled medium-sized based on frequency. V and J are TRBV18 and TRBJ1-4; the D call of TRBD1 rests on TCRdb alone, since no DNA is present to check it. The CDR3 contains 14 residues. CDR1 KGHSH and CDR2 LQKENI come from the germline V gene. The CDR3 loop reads CASSPQQGNEKLFF.

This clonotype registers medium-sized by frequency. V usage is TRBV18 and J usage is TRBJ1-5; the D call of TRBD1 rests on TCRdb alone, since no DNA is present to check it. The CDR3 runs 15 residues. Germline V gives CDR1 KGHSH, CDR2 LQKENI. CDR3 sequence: CASSPQGQGNQPQHF.

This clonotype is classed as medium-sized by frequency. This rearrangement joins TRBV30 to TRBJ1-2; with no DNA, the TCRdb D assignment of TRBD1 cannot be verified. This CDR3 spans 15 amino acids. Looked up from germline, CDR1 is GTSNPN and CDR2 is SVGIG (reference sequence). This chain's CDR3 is CAWSVGTVSNYGYTF.

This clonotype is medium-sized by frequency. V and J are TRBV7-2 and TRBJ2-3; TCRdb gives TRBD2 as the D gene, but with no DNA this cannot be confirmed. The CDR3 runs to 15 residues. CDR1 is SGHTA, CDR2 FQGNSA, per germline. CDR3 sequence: CASSTDYLSTDTQYF.

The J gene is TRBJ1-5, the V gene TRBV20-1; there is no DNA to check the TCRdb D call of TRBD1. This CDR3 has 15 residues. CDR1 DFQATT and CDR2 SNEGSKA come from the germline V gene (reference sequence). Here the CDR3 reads CSARGGKGSNQPQHF.

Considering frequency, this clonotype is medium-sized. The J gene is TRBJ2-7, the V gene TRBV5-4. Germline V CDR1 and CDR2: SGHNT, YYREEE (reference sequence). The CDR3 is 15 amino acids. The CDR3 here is CASSLVLGKTDEQYF.